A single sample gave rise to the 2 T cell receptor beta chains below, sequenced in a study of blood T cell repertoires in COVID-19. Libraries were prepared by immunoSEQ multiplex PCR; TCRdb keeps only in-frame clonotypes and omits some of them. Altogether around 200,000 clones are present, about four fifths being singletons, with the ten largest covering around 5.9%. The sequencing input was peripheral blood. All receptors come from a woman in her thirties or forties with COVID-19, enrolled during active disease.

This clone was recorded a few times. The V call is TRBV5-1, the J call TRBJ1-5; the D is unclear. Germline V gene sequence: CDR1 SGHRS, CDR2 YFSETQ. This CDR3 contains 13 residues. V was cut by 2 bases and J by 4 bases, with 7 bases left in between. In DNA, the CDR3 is TGCGCCAGCAGCTTAACATATAATCAGCCCCAGCATTTT. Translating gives CASSLTYNQPQHF.

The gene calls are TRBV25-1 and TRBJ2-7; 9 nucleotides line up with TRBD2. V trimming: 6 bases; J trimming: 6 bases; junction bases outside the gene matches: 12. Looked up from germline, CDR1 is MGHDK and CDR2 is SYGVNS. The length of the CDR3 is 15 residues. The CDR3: CASRHISGSKGEQYF. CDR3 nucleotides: TGTGCCAGCAGGCACATTAGCGGGAGCAAAGGCGAGCAGTACTTC.